Listed below are T cell receptor beta chains from one sample, sequenced in a study of tumor and adjacent non-tumor tissue in lung cancer. TCRdb analysed the multiplex PCR reads with MiXCR anew, one entry per CDR3 protein. The sample includes fewer than 100,000 distinct CDR3 sequences, about two thirds of them seen just once. Sequencing used lung tumor tissue. These receptors all come from a woman in her thirties or forties with non-small cell lung cancer. The CDR3 runs from the conserved cysteine through the conserved F or W. The D gene is left open where the match is weak. Rows may omit the clone size; those that give it use once, few, many or a size class.

d_gene	abundance	v_gene	j_gene	CDR3nt	CDR3aa
TRBD2	.	TRBV11-2	TRBJ2-5	TGTGCCAGTAGCTTGACTAGCGCCAAAGAGACCCAGTACTTC	CASSLTSAKETQYF
TRBD1	.	TRBV7-3	TRBJ2-1	TGTGCCAGCAGCCCGGGACAGGGGGCAAACAATGAGCAGTTCTTC	CASSPGQGANNEQFF
TRBD2	.	TRBV7-9	TRBJ2-5	TGTGCCAGCAGCTTAAGTACTAGCGGGAACTTGTACCAAGAGACCCAGTACTTC	CASSLSTSGNLYQETQYF
.	.	TRBV6-1	TRBJ2-7	TGTGCCAGCAGGGAGGGGGTAGGCGAGCAGTACTTC	CASREGVGEQYF
TRBD1	once	TRBV28	TRBJ2-7	TGTGCCAGCAGTCTGATCGCTGACAGGGCCTACGAGCGCTACTTC	CASSLIADRAYERYF
.	.	TRBV6-1	TRBJ2-1	TGTGCTAGCACTGAACTCGGTCTTAATGAGCAGTTCTTC	CASTELGLNEQFF
.	.	TRBV12-3/TRBV12-4	TRBJ2-7	TGTGCCAGTAGTTTGCAGACAAGGACCTACGAGCAGTACTTC	CASSLQTRTYEQYF
TRBD1	many	TRBV12-3/TRBV12-4	TRBJ2-7	TGTGCCAGCAGACCGGGACAGGGAACCGAGCAGTACTTC	CASRPGQGTEQYF
TRBD2	.	TRBV5-1	TRBJ2-3	TGCGCCAGCAGCTTGGTAACTGGCGGGGGGGGAGAAGATACGCATTATTTT	CASSLVTGGGGEDTHYF
TRBD2	.	TRBV20-1	TRBJ2-5	TGCAGTGCTATAGATTTAATCCTACTAGCGGGAGAAGAGACCCAGTACTTC	CSAIDLILLAGEETQYF
TRBD2	many	TRBV28	TRBJ2-6	TGTGCCAGCACCACTGGGGGGGGTTTGGGGGCCAACGTCCTGACTTTC	CASTTGGGLGANVLTF
.	.	TRBV11-3	TRBJ2-5	TGTACCAGTAGCCCGGACGACTTAGGCCAGGAGACCCAGTACTTC	CTSSPDDLGQETQYF
TRBD2	.	TRBV5-1	TRBJ2-2	TGCGCCAACAGCCGCCTGACTAGCGGGACAGCTGGGGAGCTGTTTTTT	CANSRLTSGTAGELFF
.	medium-sized	TRBV6-1	TRBJ2-2	TGTGCCAGCAGTGAAGAGGGCCGTATAAGGCCTAGGGGGGAGCTGTTTTTT	CASSEEGRIRPRGELFF
.	.	TRBV1	TRBJ2-1	TGCACCAGCAGCCAAGCGCAACAGTTCACCCAAGAGACCCAGTTCTTC	CTSSQAQQFTQETQFF
TRBD2	few	TRBV29-1	TRBJ2-1	TGCAGTGTGACTAGCGGTTTTTCTTACAATGAGCGTTTCTTC	CSVTSGFSYNERFF
TRBD2	.	TRBV5-1	TRBJ2-3	TGCGCCAGCAGCTTGGGGAGTAGCGGGACCAGAGATACGCAGTATTTT	CASSLGSSGTRDTQYF
TRBD2	once	TRBV5-4	TRBJ2-1	TGTGTCAGTCAAGGCGGGAGCTCCTACAGTGAGCAGTTTTTC	CVSQGGSSYSEQFF
.	many	TRBV6-6	TRBJ2-7	TGTGCCAGCAGTCGACAGAGCTCCTACGAGCAGTACTTC	CASSRQSSYEQYF
.	.	TRBV29-1	TRBJ2-3	TGCAGCGTTGGCAGCCGCACAGATACGCAGTATTTT	CSVGSRTDTQYF
.	few	TRBV12-3/TRBV12-4	TRBJ1-4	TGTGCCAGCAGCCCTCAAGGGGGGCGCGCTGGAAAACTGTTTTTT	CASSPQGGRAGKLFF
TRBD2	many	TRBV2	TRBJ2-3	TGTGCCAGCAGTGTTGGACTAGCGGGAATCACAGATACGCAGTATTTT	CASSVGLAGITDTQYF
TRBD2	.	TRBV12-3/TRBV12-4	TRBJ2-7	TGTGACAGCAGTTTAGATCGGGGGGGCCGCGGTGAGCAGTACTTC	CDSSLDRGGRGEQYF
TRBD2	large	TRBV29-1	TRBJ2-1	TGCAGCGTGACTAGCGGTTTTTCTTACAATGAGCAGTTCTTC	CSVTSGFSYNEQFF
.	.	TRBV4-1	TRBJ1-2	TGCGCCAGCAACCAGACCAGGGGATTAGGCGGCTACACCTTC	CASNQTRGLGGYTF
TRBD2	.	TRBV11-3	TRBJ2-3	TGTGCTAGCAGCTCAAGCCTTCTAGCGGGGGGGCGAGATACGCAGTATTTT	CASSSSLLAGGRDTQYF
TRBD1	once	TRBV5-4	TRBJ1-5	TGTACCAGCAGCTCGGCAGGGGGCCGGGGCACAGATACGCAGCATTTT	CTSSSAGGRGTDTQHF
.	.	TRBV4-1	TRBJ2-7	TGTACCAGCAGCCAATCACGGGGGCCATCCTACGAGCAGTACTTC	CTSSQSRGPSYEQYF
TRBD2	.	TRBV6-6	TRBJ2-1	TGTGCCAGCAGTTACTCCCGGGGGGGGCTAGAGAATGAGCAGCCCTTC	CASSYSRGGLENEQPF
TRBD1	.	TRBV4-1	TRBJ2-7	TGCACCAGCAACCAACGGACAGGGCACTACGAGCAGTACTTC	CTSNQRTGHYEQYF
.	.	TRBV13	TRBJ2-3	TGTGTCAGCAGCTTGGGGGCGGGCACCGATACGCAGTATTTT	CVSSLGAGTDTQYF